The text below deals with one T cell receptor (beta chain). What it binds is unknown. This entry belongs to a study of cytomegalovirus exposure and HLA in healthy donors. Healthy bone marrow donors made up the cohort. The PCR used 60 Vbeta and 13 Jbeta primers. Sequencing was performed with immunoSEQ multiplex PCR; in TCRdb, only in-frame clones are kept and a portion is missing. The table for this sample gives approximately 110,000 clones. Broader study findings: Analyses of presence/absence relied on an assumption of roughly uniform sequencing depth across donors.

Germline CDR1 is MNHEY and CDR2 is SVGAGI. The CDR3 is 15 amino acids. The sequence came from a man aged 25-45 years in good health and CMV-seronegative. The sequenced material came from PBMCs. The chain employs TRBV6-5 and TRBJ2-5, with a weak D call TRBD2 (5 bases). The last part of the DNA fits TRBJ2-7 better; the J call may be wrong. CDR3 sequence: CASSYSLEVVYEQYF. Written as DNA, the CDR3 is TGTGCCAGCAGTTACTCACTAGAGGTCGTCTACGAGCAGTACTTC.